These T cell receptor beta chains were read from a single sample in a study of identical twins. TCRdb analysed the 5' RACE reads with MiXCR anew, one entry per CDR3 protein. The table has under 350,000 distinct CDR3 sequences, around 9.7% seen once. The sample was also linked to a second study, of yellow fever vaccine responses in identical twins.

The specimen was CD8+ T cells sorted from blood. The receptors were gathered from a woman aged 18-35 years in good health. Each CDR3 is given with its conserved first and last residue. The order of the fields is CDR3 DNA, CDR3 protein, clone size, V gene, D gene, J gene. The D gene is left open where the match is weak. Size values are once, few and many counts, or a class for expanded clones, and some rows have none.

DNA: TGTGCCAGCAAGAATTGGGGGACTAGCGTAAACAATGAGCAGTTCTTC; CDR3: CASKNWGTSVNNEQFF; size: -; V: TRBV12-3/TRBV12-4; D: TRBD2; J: TRBJ2-1
DNA: TGTGCCAGCAGTCCCGCGAATTTTGTCCGAGGCTACACCTTC; CDR3: CASSPANFVRGYTF; size: few; V: TRBV12-3/TRBV12-4; D: -; J: TRBJ1-2
DNA: TGTGCCAGCAGCTTTGGCGGGGGCTCCTACGAGCAGTACTTC; CDR3: CASSFGGGSYEQYF; size: many; V: TRBV7-2; D: TRBD2; J: TRBJ2-7
DNA: TGCAGCGTGCGGGACAGTTCCTACGAGCAGTACTTC; CDR3: CSVRDSSYEQYF; size: few; V: TRBV29-1; D: -; J: TRBJ2-7
DNA: TGCAGCGTTGTGCGGTCAGACGAATTGGAGACCCAGTACTTC; CDR3: CSVVRSDELETQYF; size: few; V: TRBV29-1; D: -; J: TRBJ2-5
DNA: TGCAGCGTTGAATGGCGGGAGGACCCAGATACGCAGTATTTT; CDR3: CSVEWREDPDTQYF; size: -; V: TRBV29-1; D: TRBD2; J: TRBJ2-3
DNA: TGTGCCAGTAGTATAGTTGGCGGGGCCTACTACGAGCAGTACTTC; CDR3: CASSIVGGAYYEQYF; size: few; V: TRBV19; D: -; J: TRBJ2-7
DNA: TGTGCCAGCAGCCAAGGACCTAGCGGGAGCTCCTACAATGAGCAGTTCTTC; CDR3: CASSQGPSGSSYNEQFF; size: many; V: TRBV3-1; D: TRBD2; J: TRBJ2-1
DNA: TGTGCCATCAATGAGGGGCTGCCCTACGAGCAGTACTTC; CDR3: CAINEGLPYEQYF; size: many; V: TRBV10-3; D: -; J: TRBJ2-7
DNA: TGTGCCAGCAGTTGGGGGGGGCTGGCCGGGGAGCTGTTTTTT; CDR3: CASSWGGLAGELFF; size: few; V: TRBV12-3/TRBV12-4; D: -; J: TRBJ2-2
DNA: TGCAGCGTTTCAGGCGGGACCTTAGGAGATACGCAGTATTTT; CDR3: CSVSGGTLGDTQYF; size: many; V: TRBV29-1; D: -; J: TRBJ2-3
DNA: TGTGCCAGCAGTTTCGGTCTAGCGGGGGCCAATGAGCAGTTCTTC; CDR3: CASSFGLAGANEQFF; size: -; V: TRBV12-3/TRBV12-4; D: TRBD2; J: TRBJ2-1
DNA: TGCAGCGTTGAACTAGCGGGAGACGAGGGGGGGACCCAGTACTTC; CDR3: CSVELAGDEGGTQYF; size: -; V: TRBV29-1; D: TRBD2; J: TRBJ2-5
DNA: TGTGCCAGCAGTTTAACAGGGGGTTCACCCCTCCACTTT; CDR3: CASSLTGGSPLHF; size: many; V: TRBV28; D: TRBD1; J: TRBJ1-6
DNA: TGTGCCAGCAGTTCCCCGGGACTAGGAGGAGAGACCCAGTACTTC; CDR3: CASSSPGLGGETQYF; size: -; V: TRBV27; D: TRBD2; J: TRBJ2-5
DNA: TGCGCCAGCAGCCACTTTGAGGGACTAGCGAACACCGGGGAGCTGTTTTTT; CDR3: CASSHFEGLANTGELFF; size: -; V: TRBV4-3; D: TRBD2; J: TRBJ2-2
DNA: TGTGCCAGCACCCAAAGGGGGGGACCTACAGATACGCAGTATTTT; CDR3: CASTQRGGPTDTQYF; size: few; V: TRBV28; D: -; J: TRBJ2-3
DNA: TGTGCCAGCAGTGAATGGGACTGGGAGACCCAAGAGACCCAGTACTTC; CDR3: CASSEWDWETQETQYF; size: few; V: TRBV25-1; D: -; J: TRBJ2-5
DNA: TGTGCCAGCAGCTTAGCGAAGGGACTAGCGAGTAGCTCCTACGAGCAGTACTTC; CDR3: CASSLAKGLASSSYEQYF; size: few; V: TRBV7-2; D: TRBD2; J: TRBJ2-7
DNA: TGTGCCAGCAGCTTCACCGTTACGGCGGACACTGAAGCTTTCTTT; CDR3: CASSFTVTADTEAFF; size: few; V: TRBV7-9; D: -; J: TRBJ1-1
DNA: TGTGCCAGCAGCTTAGGGGCAGGCGCCACCTACGAGCAGTACTTC; CDR3: CASSLGAGATYEQYF; size: many; V: TRBV7-9; D: -; J: TRBJ2-7
DNA: TGCGCCAGCAGCGACGGACAGGGGGTAACAAGGCAGTACTTC; CDR3: CASSDGQGVTRQYF; size: -; V: TRBV23-1; D: TRBD1; J: TRBJ2-7